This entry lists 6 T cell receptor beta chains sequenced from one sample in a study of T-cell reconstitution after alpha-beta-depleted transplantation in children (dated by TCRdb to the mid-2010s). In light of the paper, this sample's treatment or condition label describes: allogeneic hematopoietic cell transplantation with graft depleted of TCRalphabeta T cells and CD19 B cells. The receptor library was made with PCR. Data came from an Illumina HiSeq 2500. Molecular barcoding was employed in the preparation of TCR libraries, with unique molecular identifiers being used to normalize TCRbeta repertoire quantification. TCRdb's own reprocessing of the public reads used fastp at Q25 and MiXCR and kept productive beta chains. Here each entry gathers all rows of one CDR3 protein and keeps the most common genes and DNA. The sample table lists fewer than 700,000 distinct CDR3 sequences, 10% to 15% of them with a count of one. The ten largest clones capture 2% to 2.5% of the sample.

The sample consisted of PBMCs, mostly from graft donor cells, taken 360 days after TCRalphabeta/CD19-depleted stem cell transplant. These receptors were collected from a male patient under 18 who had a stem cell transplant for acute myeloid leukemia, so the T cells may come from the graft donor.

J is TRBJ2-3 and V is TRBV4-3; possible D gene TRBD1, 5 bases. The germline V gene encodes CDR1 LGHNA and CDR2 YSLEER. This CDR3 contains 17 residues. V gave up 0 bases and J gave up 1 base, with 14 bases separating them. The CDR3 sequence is CASSQDLTGRGTDTQYF. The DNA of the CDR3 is TGCGCCAGCAGCCAAGATCTAACAGGAAGGGGCACAGATACGCAGTATTTT.

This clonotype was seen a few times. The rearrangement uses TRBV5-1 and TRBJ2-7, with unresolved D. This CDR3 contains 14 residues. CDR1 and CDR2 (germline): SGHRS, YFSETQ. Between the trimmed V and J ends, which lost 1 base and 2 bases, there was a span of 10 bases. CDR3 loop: CASSLRTSPYEQYF. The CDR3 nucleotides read TGCGCCAGCAGCTTGCGGACCTCCCCCTACGAGCAGTACTTC.

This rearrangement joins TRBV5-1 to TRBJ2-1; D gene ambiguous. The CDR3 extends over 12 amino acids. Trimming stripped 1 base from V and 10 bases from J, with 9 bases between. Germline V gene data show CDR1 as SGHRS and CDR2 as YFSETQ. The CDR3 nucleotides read TGCGCCAGCAGCTTGAAAGGGATAGAGCAGTTCTTC. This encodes CASSLKGIEQFF.

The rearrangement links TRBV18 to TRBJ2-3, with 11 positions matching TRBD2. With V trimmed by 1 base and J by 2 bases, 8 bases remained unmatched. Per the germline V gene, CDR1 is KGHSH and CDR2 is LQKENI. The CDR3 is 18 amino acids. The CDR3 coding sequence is TGTGCCAGCTCACCACTTCTACTGACTAGCGGGAACACAGATACGCAGTATTTT. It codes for CASSPLLLTSGNTDTQYF.

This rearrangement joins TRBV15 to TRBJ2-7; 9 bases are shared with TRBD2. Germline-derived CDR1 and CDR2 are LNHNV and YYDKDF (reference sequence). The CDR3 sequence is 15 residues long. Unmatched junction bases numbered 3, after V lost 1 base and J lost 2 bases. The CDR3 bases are TGTGCCACCAGCAGAGCCCCTAGCGGGACCTACGAGCAGTACTTC. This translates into CATSRAPSGTYEQYF.

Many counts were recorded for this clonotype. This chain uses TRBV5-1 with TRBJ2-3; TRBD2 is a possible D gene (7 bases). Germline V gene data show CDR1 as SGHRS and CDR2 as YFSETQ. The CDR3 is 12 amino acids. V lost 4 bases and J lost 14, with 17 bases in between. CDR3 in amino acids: CASSLVGGPGYF. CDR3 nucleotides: TGCGCCAGCAGCCTGGTGGGGGGGCCTGGGTATTTT.